This entry concerns a single TCR beta chain. The sample originates from a study of siplizumab effects on memory and regulatory T cells. Germline CDR1 and CDR2: SGHRS and YFSETQ. Trimming stripped 2 bases from V and 7 bases from J, with 10 bases between. The CDR3 covers 13 residues. Libraries were prepared by immunoSEQ multiplex PCR; TCRdb keeps only in-frame clonotypes and omits some of them. The repertoire holds 90,000 to 95,000 clones, with 80% to 95% as singletons. The origin of this receptor is a human donor in good health. Specimen: CD8+ T cells sorted from blood. The chain is built from TRBV5-1 and TRBJ1-5, with a possible D match to TRBD1 (6 bases). The CDR3 region has the DNA TGCGCCAGCAGCTTTTCCGGGGGCCAGCCCCAGCATTTT. Its protein is CASSFSGGQPQHF.